Below, 29 T cell receptor beta chains from the same sample are listed, as sequenced in a study of CD8 T cells in ankylosing spondylitis. The study's findings and limits: Ankylosing spondylitis blood appeared to carry a characteristic TCR beta motif of roughly 8 highly homologous variants.

These receptors have no identified antigens. TCRdb reprocessed the 5' RACE reads with MiXCR, giving one entry per CDR3 protein. The sample has more than 600,000 distinct CDR3 sequences, 15% to 20% seen once. Specimen: blood, either unsorted or a sorted T cell fraction (not recorded which). These receptors were taken from a male donor with ankylosing spondylitis.

This clonotype was picked up many times. The chain recombines TRBV12-3 or TRBV12-4 with TRBJ1-6; perhaps TRBD1 as D (5 bases). The CDR3 extends over 14 amino acids. Trimming stripped 6 bases from V and 7 bases from J, with 13 bases between. The CDR3 DNA is TGTGCCAGCAGCGTCGGGGGGTTGAATTCACCCCTCCACTTT. This translates into CASSVGGLNSPLHF.

The chain uses TRBV3-1 and TRBJ1-5; TRBD1 is a possible D gene (5 bases). Trimming removed 4 bases from V and 2 bases from J, with 15 bases in between. The CDR3 is 16 amino acids. Germline CDR1 reads LGHDT; CDR2 reads YNNKEL (reference sequence). The CDR3 protein is CASSLGTAVGNQPQHF. DNA of the CDR3: TGTGCCAGCAGCCTGGGGACGGCTGTCGGCAATCAGCCCCAGCATTTT.

This clonotype was recorded a few times. This chain connects TRBV7-9 to TRBJ2-3, with 7 bases identical to TRBD1. The trim removed 5 bases at V and 3 bases at J, leaving 8 bases unmatched. Germline CDR1 is SEHNR and CDR2 is FQNEAQ (reference sequence). The CDR3 is 15 amino acids. CDR3 bases: TGTGCCAGCAGCCACGACAGGGTTGGTACAGATACGCAGTATTTT. Protein sequence: CASSHDRVGTDTQYF.

CDR3 sequence reads: CASSLWGVGADTQYF. CDR3 nucleotide sequence: TGCGCCAGCAGCTTGTGGGGGGTTGGAGCAGATACGCAGTATTTT. The J gene is TRBJ2-3, the V gene TRBV5-1; possible D gene TRBD2, 6 bases. The CDR3 has 15 residues. Trimming left V 1 base short and J 4 bases short, with 13 bases between. Germline V CDR1 and CDR2: SGHRS, YFSETQ.

This clonotype came up a few times. The chain is built from TRBV7-2 and TRBJ1-1; tentative D call: TRBD1 (5 bases). The germline V gene encodes CDR1 SGHTA and CDR2 FQGNSA. V lost 1 base to trimming and J lost 4 bases, with 10 bases between them. The CDR3 loop spans 14 amino acids. The CDR3 nucleotides read TGTGCCAGCAGCTTAGGGCTCGGGGGCACTGAAGCTTTCTTT. This encodes CASSLGLGGTEAFF.

The rearrangement links TRBV29-1 to TRBJ2-3; possibly TRBD1 or TRBD2 for D (5 bases each). The germline gives CDR1 SQVTM, CDR2 ANQGSEA. With 5 bases removed from V and 3 bases from J, the gap between germline ends came to 12 bases. This CDR3 has 13 residues. CDR3 sequence: CSVQGVATDTQYF. Here the CDR3 DNA reads TGCAGCGTTCAGGGAGTGGCGACAGATACGCAGTATTTT.

The chain has TRBV5-1 and TRBJ1-1, with D possibly being TRBD1 (6 bases). Germline CDR1 is SGHRS and CDR2 is YFSETQ. The CDR3 totals 14 residues. The ends were cut back, 4 bases at V and 6 bases at J, with 16 bases in the middle. The CDR3 protein is CASSKGGGIAEAFF. DNA of the CDR3: TGCGCCAGCAGCAAAGGAGGGGGGATCGCTGAAGCTTTCTTT.

This clonotype was counted a few times. DNA for the CDR3: TGCGCCAGCAGTTCAGGGGGCCTTGAGCAGTTCTTC. This sequence encodes CASSSGGLEQFF. The chain uses TRBV5-1 and TRBJ2-1, with 8 bases aligning to TRBD1. CDR1 is SGHRS and CDR2 is YFSETQ in the germline V gene. The CDR3 is 12 residues long. V dropped 5 bases and J dropped 9; count of bases not matched to a gene: 4. The complete variable domain, with remaining parts taken from reference TRBV5-1 and TRBJ2-1, reads KAGVTQTPRYLIKTRGQQVTLSCSPISGHRSVSWYQQTPGQGLQFLFEYFSETQRNKGNFPGRFSGRQFSNSRSEMNVSTLELGDSALYLCASSSGGLEQFFGPGTRLTVL.

The J gene is TRBJ1-5, the V gene TRBV15; 7 nucleotides match TRBD1. V dropped 4 bases and J dropped 2; count of bases not matched to a gene: 5. The CDR3 loop spans 15 amino acids. Germline V CDR1 and CDR2: LNHNV, YYDKDF (reference sequence). The CDR3 DNA follows: TGTGCCACCAGCAAAGAAGGGGGCGGCAATCAGCCCCAGCATTTT. It encodes CATSKEGGGNQPQHF.

This clonotype was detected ten times or more. One end of the junction varies from germline; a read error may be responsible. The chain couples TRBV12-3 or TRBV12-4 to TRBJ2-1, with 9 bases identical to TRBD2. The CDR3 length is 14 residues. CDR3 nucleotide sequence: TGTGCCAGCACTGGGACTAGCAAGTACAGTGAGCAGTTCTTC. The encoded protein is CASTGTSKYSEQFF.

The table lists this clonotype with a few counts. The chain joins TRBV20-1 to TRBJ2-5, with unresolved D. The CDR3 extends over 11 amino acids. Trimming took off 0 bases at V and 7 bases at J, with 6 bases between the two ends. Germline assignment: CDR1 DFQATT and CDR2 SNEGSKA (reference sequence). The CDR3 DNA sequence: TGCAGTGCTAGAGATGCCGGGACCCAGTACTTC. Translation: CSARDAGTQYF.

This clonotype was detected only a few times. V and J are TRBV5-1 and TRBJ2-2; the D gene is possibly TRBD1 (5 bases). Germline-derived CDR1 and CDR2 are SGHRS and YFSETQ. Trimming cost V 0 bases and J 7 bases, with 13 bases left between them. The CDR3 has 15 amino acids. The CDR3 DNA sequence: TGCGCCAGCAGCTTGGGGACATTCCCCTTCGGGGAGCTGTTTTTT. Its protein product is CASSLGTFPFGELFF.

The V gene is TRBV6-2 or TRBV6-3, the J gene TRBJ2-1; TRBD1 agrees at 9 bases. The CDR3 consists of 13 residues. The germline V gene has CDR1 MNHEY and CDR2 SVGEGT. Trimming removed 6 bases from V and 5 bases from J; junction bases left unmatched: 2. The chain's CDR3 is CASRGTGHNEQFF. The CDR3 nucleotides read TGTGCCAGCAGAGGGACAGGGCACAATGAGCAGTTCTTC.

V and J are TRBV9 and TRBJ2-7; maybe TRBD2 (7 bases). The germline V gene encodes CDR1 SGDLS and CDR2 YYNGEE. The V end lost 4 bases, the J end lost 3 bases, and 23 bases lay between the germline ends. This CDR3 comprises 17 residues. The CDR3 DNA follows: TGTGCCAGCAGCCCCCGTTGGGGGGCGGGAGCCAACTACGAGCAGTACTTC. Translating it yields CASSPRWGAGANYEQYF.

The CDR3: CSVSTGSTGELFF. The CDR3 DNA reads as TGCAGCGTTTCCACAGGGTCCACCGGGGAGCTGTTTTTT. The V call is TRBV29-1, the J call TRBJ2-2, with D possibly TRBD1 on 6 matching bases. CDR3 length: 13 amino acids. CDR1 is SQVTM, CDR2 ANQGSEA, per germline. V lost 5 bases and J lost 4, with 11 bases in between.

Only a few counts were recorded for this clonotype. The CDR3 sequence: CASGRDTQYF. DNA of the CDR3: TGTGCCAGCGGTAGAGATACGCAGTATTTT. The chain joins TRBV3-1 to TRBJ2-3; D is unclear. Germline assignment: CDR1 LGHDT and CDR2 YNNKEL (reference sequence). V was clipped by 8 bases and J by 5 bases, with 5 bases between them. This CDR3 has 10 residues.

There are many counts of this clonotype. The chain combines TRBV20-1 with TRBJ1-1, with D possibly TRBD1 on 5 matching bases. Germline values: CDR1 DFQATT, CDR2 SNEGSKA (reference sequence). CDR3 size: 14 residues. Trimming left V 4 bases short and J 2 bases short, with 14 bases between. The CDR3 here is CSAIPIGHNTEAFF. In nucleotides, the CDR3 is TGCAGTGCTATACCGATCGGACACAACACTGAAGCTTTCTTT.

This clonotype was counted once. The chain combines TRBV5-1 with TRBJ1-5, with TRBD1 matching over 9 bases. V shed 4 bases and J 6 bases; nucleotides not matched to a gene: 8. This CDR3 has 15 amino acids. Germline V gene data show CDR1 as SGHRS and CDR2 as YFSETQ. The DNA of the CDR3 is TGCGCCAGCAGCGCCACGACAGGGGGGCGTCAGCCCCAGCATTTT. It translates to CASSATTGGRQPQHF.

This rearrangement joins TRBV27 to TRBJ2-7, with D tentatively TRBD1 (6 bases). Germline lookup yields CDR1 MNHEY and CDR2 SMNVEV (reference sequence). The CDR3 is 17 amino acids. V lost 2 bases to trimming and J lost 3 bases, with 20 bases between them. The CDR3, as DNA: TGTGCCAGCAGTTTAAGACTCGGCCGGGACACCCTCTACGAGCAGTACTTC. It is translated as CASSLRLGRDTLYEQYF.

This clonotype was detected a few times. The rearrangement joins TRBV11-2 to TRBJ2-3; TRBD2 agrees at 13 bases. In germline, CDR1 is SGHAT, CDR2 FQNNGV. The junction had 18 bases not matched to a gene; V was cut back by 5 bases and J by 4 bases. The CDR3 contains 20 residues. In nucleotides, the CDR3 is TGTGCCAGCAGCGTTTACAGGGATCAACTAGCGGGAGGGCCCCCAGATACGCAGTATTTT. It specifies CASSVYRDQLAGGPPDTQYF.

This clonotype was observed many times. CDR3 DNA: TGTGCCACCAGGGAGACAGAGAACACTGAAGCTTTCTTT. This codes for CATRETENTEAFF. The chain couples TRBV24-1 to TRBJ1-1, with a possible D match to TRBD1 (5 bases). Trimming shortened V by 7 bases and J by 1 base, and 9 bases separated the two germline ends. The CDR3 runs 13 residues. Germline loops: CDR1 KGHDR, CDR2 SFDVKD.

This clonotype was counted a few times. The gene calls are TRBV6-2 or TRBV6-3 and TRBJ2-3; 9 bases are shared with TRBD2. V was pared by 6 bases and J by 0 bases, with 16 bases of the junction left unmatched. This CDR3 contains 19 residues. CDR1 MNHEY and CDR2 SVGEGT come from the germline V gene. CDR3 coding DNA: TGTGCCAGCAGGCCGATCCCGGGACTAGCACGTGCTAGCACAGATACGCAGTATTTT. Amino acid sequence: CASRPIPGLARASTDTQYF.

The chain joins TRBV20-1 to TRBJ2-3, with D possibly being TRBD2 (5 bases). Germline assignment: CDR1 DFQATT and CDR2 SNEGSKA (reference sequence). This CDR3 spans 15 amino acids. Trimming took 6 bases from V and 1 from J, leaving 17 bases between them. CDR3 residues: CSALPRVPRTDTQYF. The CDR3 bases are TGCAGTGCACTACCGAGGGTTCCCCGCACAGATACGCAGTATTTT.

This clonotype was detected many times. V gene TRBV20-1 combines with J gene TRBJ2-5, with D possibly matching TRBD2 (6 bases). Germline values: CDR1 DFQATT, CDR2 SNEGSKA (reference sequence). Trimming stripped 0 bases from V and 2 bases from J, with 10 bases between. The CDR3 has 14 amino acids. The CDR3 spells CSARDLGGQETQYF. The DNA of the CDR3 is TGCAGTGCTAGAGATCTCGGGGGACAAGAGACCCAGTACTTC.

The CDR3 nucleotides read TGTGCCAGCAGTGAGTCTGCAGGAAGCAATCAGCCCCAGCATTTT. Translated: CASSESAGSNQPQHF. V usage is TRBV2 and J usage is TRBJ1-5; D is uncertain. Germline-derived CDR1 and CDR2 are SNHLY and FYNNEI. With 3 bases removed from V and 1 base from J, the gap between germline ends came to 10 bases. The CDR3 sequence is 15 residues long.

In this sample, this clonotype turned up a few times. The CDR3 DNA reads as TGTGCCAGCAGCCAAGACGCTAGCGGGAGCTACAATGAGCAGTTCTTC. Translated, it gives CASSQDASGSYNEQFF. The chain links TRBV4-2 to TRBJ2-1, with 10 positions matching TRBD2. There are 16 residues in the CDR3. Germline CDR1 reads LGHNA; CDR2 reads YNFKEQ. Trimming cost V 0 bases and J 3 bases; bases outside gene matches: 2.

DNA for the CDR3: TGTGCCATCGGGACGATGGACAGGGTGGGCTACAATGAGCAGTTCTTC. As protein: CAIGTMDRVGYNEQFF. The chain recombines TRBV10-3 with TRBJ2-1; TRBD1 matches 8 bases. Unmatched junction bases numbered 12, after V lost 8 bases and J lost 3 bases. The CDR3 extends over 16 amino acids. CDR1 ENHRY and CDR2 SYGVKD come from the germline V gene.

This clonotype appeared a few times. The V gene is TRBV7-2, the J gene TRBJ2-2, with D possibly TRBD1 on 5 matching bases. Germline V gives CDR1 SGHTA, CDR2 FQGNSA. The CDR3 consists of 16 residues. V was shortened by 5 bases and J by 0 bases, with 13 bases between the two germline ends. CDR3 nucleotide sequence: TGTGCCAGCAGCGGGCAGGGTCCCACGAACACCGGGGAGCTGTTTTTT. Translated, it gives CASSGQGPTNTGELFF.

This chain connects TRBV7-2 to TRBJ1-1; tentatively, D is TRBD1 (6 bases). There are 15 residues in the CDR3. Germline V lookup: CDR1 SGHTA, CDR2 FQGNSA. Trimming left V 5 bases short and J 2 bases short, with 15 bases between. CDR3 sequence reads: CASSATGTPNTEAFF. In DNA, the CDR3 is TGTGCCAGCAGCGCAACCGGGACACCTAACACTGAAGCTTTCTTT.